The 26 T cell receptor beta chains below all came from one sample that was sequenced in a study of vaccination effects on CD4 cells after COVID-19. Method: immunoSEQ multiplex PCR; TCRdb's copy keeps in-frame clones and lacks some. This sample has 20,000 to 25,000 clones; 73% occur once, and the top ten carry more than 9.5%. Scientists isolated CD4+ T cells after an approximately 10-day culture period ended. The antigens these receptors bind are not known. Material: CD4+ T cells from PBMCs cultured without peptide, obtained before COVID-19 vaccination. Receptors originate from a human donor who received a COVID-19 vaccine.

V gene TRBV19 combines with J gene TRBJ2-7; TRBD1 matches 8 bases. Per germline, CDR1 LNHDA and CDR2 SQIVND (reference sequence). This CDR3 is built from 14 residues. With V trimmed by 5 bases and J by 0 bases, 3 bases remained unmatched. CDR3 bases: TGTGCCAGTAGTCGGACAGGGTCCTCCTACGAGCAGTACTTC. Translating it yields CASSRTGSSYEQYF.

The rearrangement links TRBV27 to TRBJ1-3, with D possibly TRBD1 on 5 matching bases. CDR1 and CDR2 from the germline V gene are MNHEY and SMNVEV (reference sequence). Deletions cut 6 bases from V and 5 bases from J, with 14 bases between. The CDR3 has 14 residues. CDR3 residues: CASRSAGPRNTIYF. The DNA for the CDR3 is TGTGCCAGCAGGTCCGCAGGGCCTAGAAACACCATATATTTT.

This chain connects TRBV7-2 to TRBJ1-1; D gene ambiguous. Trimming left V 1 base short and J 11 bases short, with 17 bases between. The germline gives CDR1 SGHTA, CDR2 FQGNSA. This CDR3 has 14 amino acids. This CDR3 is CASSLGNGDRWAFF. CDR3 coding DNA: TGTGCCAGCAGCTTAGGTAATGGTGACCGGTGGGCTTTCTTT. The entire variable domain, with the rest obtained from reference TRBV7-2 and TRBJ1-1, is as follows: GAGVSQSPSNKVTEKGKDVELRCDPISGHTALYWYRQSLGQGLEFLIYFQGNSAPDKSGLPSDRFSAERTGGSVSTLTIQRTQQEDSAVYLCASSLGNGDRWAFFGQGTRLTVV.

This chain uses TRBV5-1 with TRBJ2-3; 7 nucleotides agree with TRBD1. Germline CDR1 reads SGHRS; CDR2 reads YFSETQ. With 0 bases clipped from V and 7 bases from J, the junction kept 5 bases outside the gene matches. The CDR3 loop spans 14 amino acids. The CDR3: CASSLASQGNTQYF. CDR3 nucleotide sequence: TGCGCCAGCAGCTTGGCCTCACAGGGGAATACGCAGTATTTT.

The V call is TRBV10-3, the J call TRBJ2-3; D remains ambiguous. Trimming removed 2 bases from V and 2 bases from J, with 8 bases in between. This CDR3 comprises 14 residues. CDR1 is ENHRY and CDR2 is SYGVKD in the germline V gene. CDR3 amino acids: CAISEGKTTDTQYF. Written as DNA, the CDR3 is TGTGCCATCAGTGAGGGCAAAACCACAGATACGCAGTATTTT.

This chain links TRBV6-1 with TRBJ2-3; 8 positions agree with TRBD1. The length of the CDR3 is 16 residues. J was trimmed by 1 base and V by 6 bases; bases with no gene match: 9. The germline V gene has CDR1 MNHNS and CDR2 SASEGT. CDR3 loop: CASSEQGGSRTDTQYF. As DNA, the CDR3 is TGTGCCAGCAGCGAACAGGGGGGTAGCCGCACAGATACGCAGTATTTT.

The chain recombines TRBV7-8 with TRBJ2-1; the D gene could be TRBD1 or TRBD2 (5 bases each). V was trimmed by 3 bases and J by 0 bases, leaving 18 bases between them. Germline values: CDR1 SGHVS, CDR2 FQNEAQ. The length of the CDR3 is 18 residues. CDR3 protein: CASSFERGSGSSYNEQFF. CDR3 DNA: TGTGCCAGCAGCTTCGAGCGTGGGTCAGGGAGCTCCTACAATGAGCAGTTCTTC.

The CDR3 coding sequence is TGTGCCAGCTTGCCGGGACTTCGCACAGATACGCAGTATTTT. Residues: CASLPGLRTDTQYF. This sequence joins TRBV5-6 and TRBJ2-3, with D perhaps TRBD2 (6 bases). The CDR3 length is 14 residues. Trimming removed 7 bases at V and 1 base at J, with 13 bases between. The germline V gene encodes CDR1 SGHDT and CDR2 YYEEEE. Supplemented by reference TRBV5-6 and TRBJ2-3, the full variable domain reads DAGVTQSPTHLIKTRGQQVTLRCSPKSGHDTVSWYQQALGQGPQFIFQYYEEEERQRGNFPDRFSGHQFPNYSSELNVNALLLGDSALYLCASLPGLRTDTQYFGPGTRLTVL.

The chain carries TRBV5-4 and TRBJ2-3, with TRBD2 identical over 8 bases. V was clipped by 2 bases and J by 2 bases; unmatched bases: 4. CDR1 is SGHNT, CDR2 YYREEE, per germline (reference sequence). CDR3 length equals 15 residues. The CDR3 is CASSFGGGFTDTQYF. The CDR3 coding sequence is TGTGCCAGCAGCTTTGGCGGGGGGTTCACAGATACGCAGTATTTT.

The J gene is TRBJ2-2, the V gene TRBV19; the D is unclear. CDR1 is LNHDA and CDR2 is SQIVND in the germline V gene (reference sequence). Trimming took 3 bases from V and 1 from J, leaving 9 bases between them. CDR3 length: 15 amino acids. CDR3 coding DNA: TGTGCCAGTAGTATGTCAGGTGTGAACACCGGGGAGCTGTTTTTT. This gives the protein CASSMSGVNTGELFF. Variable domain in full (rest from reference TRBV19 and TRBJ2-2): DGGITQSPKYLFRKEGQNVTLSCEQNLNHDAMYWYRQDPGQGLRLIYYSQIVNDFQKGDIAEGYSVSREKKESFPLTVTSAQKNPTAFYLCASSMSGVNTGELFFGEGSRLTVL.

The chain recombines TRBV6-5 with TRBJ2-1; D is perhaps TRBD1 (6 bases). The germline CDR1 and CDR2 sequences are MNHEY and SVGAGI. V lost 6 bases and J 8 bases, leaving 14 bases between the germline ends. This CDR3 comprises 13 residues. The CDR3 coding sequence is TGTGCCAGCAGCAGCCAACAGGGTTATGAGCAGTTCTTC. It is translated as CASSSQQGYEQFF.

The gene calls are TRBV21-1 and TRBJ1-5. TRBV21-1 is recorded as a pseudogene. The CDR3 covers 16 residues. CDR3 sequence reads: CASSASRDPEGQPQHF. The CDR3 DNA reads as TGTGCCAGCAGCGCATCTAGGGACCCGGAGGGACAGCCCCAGCATTTT.

The chain links TRBV5-1 to TRBJ2-5, with TRBD2 matching 12 bases. The CDR3 runs to 16 residues. Looked up from germline, CDR1 is SGHRS and CDR2 is YFSETQ. J gave up 2 bases and V 0 bases, and 2 bases lay outside the gene matches. The DNA for the CDR3 is TGCGCCAGCAGCTTGGTCCTAGCGGGGGGGCAAGAGACCCAGTACTTC. Protein: CASSLVLAGGQETQYF.

The gene calls are TRBV5-4 and TRBJ2-2, with a possible D match to TRBD1 (5 bases). CDR1 and CDR2 (germline): SGHNT, YYREEE (reference sequence). This CDR3 comprises 14 residues. Deletions cut 3 bases from V and 6 bases from J, with 12 bases between. The CDR3 nucleotides are TGTGCCAGCAGCTCGGGTGGGGCATCCGGGGAGCTGTTTTTT. This codes for CASSSGGASGELFF.

The rearrangement uses TRBV7-9 and TRBJ1-2; 8 bases are a match to TRBD1. Germline V lookup: CDR1 SEHNR, CDR2 FQNEAQ (reference sequence). The trim removed 1 base at V and 8 bases at J, leaving 3 bases unmatched. CDR3 length: 13 residues. CDR3 coding DNA: TGTGCCAGCAGCTTAGGGACAGGGATCGGCTACACCTTC. Its protein product is CASSLGTGIGYTF.

The genes are TRBV6-5 and TRBJ2-1; 9 bases align to TRBD2. The germline gives CDR1 MNHEY, CDR2 SVGAGI. This CDR3 has 15 amino acids. V shed 6 bases and J 7 bases; nucleotides not matched to a gene: 10. The CDR3 is CASRDYAGGRNEQFF. For the CDR3, the DNA is TGTGCCAGCAGGGACTACGCGGGAGGGAGAAATGAGCAGTTCTTC.

This sequence joins TRBV5-4 and TRBJ1-2, with TRBD1 as a possible D gene (6 bases). Germline-derived CDR1 and CDR2 are SGHNT and YYREEE (reference sequence). The CDR3 is 13 residues long. V lost 4 bases, J lost 4 bases, and 11 bases lay in between. Here the CDR3 DNA reads TGTGCCAGCAGCGGACAGTCCGTCTATGGCTACACCTTC. It codes for CASSGQSVYGYTF.

This chain joins TRBV3-1 (or the pseudogene TRBV3-2) and TRBJ1-2, with D possibly being TRBD1 (6 bases). The V gene's germline CDR1 is LGHDT and CDR2 YNNKEL (reference sequence). The CDR3 runs to 15 residues. The V and J ends lost 2 bases and 8 bases respectively, with 18 bases between them. CDR3 residues: CASSQRGGRIWGYTF. For the CDR3, the DNA is TGTGCCAGCAGCCAAAGGGGGGGGCGCATTTGGGGCTACACCTTC.

The chain carries TRBV5-1 and TRBJ2-1, with D perhaps given as TRBD1 or TRBD2 (5 bases each). This CDR3 has 15 residues. Germline assignment: CDR1 SGHRS and CDR2 YFSETQ. With 0 bases removed from V and 13 bases from J, the gap between germline ends came to 20 bases. CDR3 nucleotides: TGCGCCAGCAGCTTGGCGGAGCTGCCTAGGGGAGAACAGTTCTTC. Its translation: CASSLAELPRGEQFF.

The rearrangement links TRBV19 to TRBJ1-1; 7 nucleotides agree with TRBD1. The CDR3 contains 14 residues. Per germline, CDR1 LNHDA and CDR2 SQIVND (reference sequence). The V gene end was trimmed by 7 bases and the J gene end by 2 bases; junction bases not matched to a gene: 7. The CDR3 nucleotides read TGTGCCAGTACCTTGGGACAGACAAACACTGAAGCTTTCTTT. Its protein is CASTLGQTNTEAFF.

The V and J genes are TRBV4-3 and TRBJ1-1; D is uncertain. V was clipped by 2 bases and J by 0 bases, with 7 bases between them. This CDR3 has 14 amino acids. The V gene's germline CDR1 is LGHNA and CDR2 YSLEER. The CDR3 protein is CASSQTWMNTEAFF. In DNA, the CDR3 is TGCGCCAGCAGCCAAACTTGGATGAACACTGAAGCTTTCTTT.

The chain employs TRBV19 and TRBJ2-7; a weak D match, TRBD2 (5 bases). The CDR3 totals 15 residues. V was pared by 3 bases and J by 5 bases, with 17 bases between. Germline V lookup: CDR1 LNHDA, CDR2 SQIVND (reference sequence). The CDR3 loop is CASSIYPSYSNEQYF. In DNA, the CDR3 is TGTGCCAGTAGTATTTATCCTAGCTACTCTAACGAGCAGTACTTC.

This clone has just a few counts. The gene calls are TRBV4-2 and TRBJ2-1; D not certain. CDR3 length: 14 residues. Germline V CDR1 and CDR2: LGHNA, YNFKEQ. V was trimmed by 4 bases and J by 0 bases, leaving 7 bases between them. The CDR3 here is CASSPSSSYNEQFF. As DNA, the CDR3 is TGTGCCAGCAGCCCCAGTAGCTCCTACAATGAGCAGTTCTTC.

The chain has TRBV9 and TRBJ2-1; a possible D gene is TRBD2 (5 bases). Germline CDR1 reads SGDLS; CDR2 reads YYNGEE. Trimming shortened V by 3 bases and J by 9 bases, and 16 bases separated the two germline ends. The CDR3 extends over 14 amino acids. The CDR3 sequence: CASSASRDRGEQFF. The CDR3 DNA is TGTGCCAGCAGCGCCTCTCGAGATCGGGGTGAGCAGTTCTTC.

The chain links TRBV28 to TRBJ1-2; no reliable D call. This CDR3 contains 14 residues. V lost 3 bases and J 7 bases, leaving 15 bases between the germline ends. Germline CDR1 and CDR2: MDHEN and SYDVKM. DNA of the CDR3: TGTGCCAGCAGTTTTTTGGGCCCAGGACCTGGCTACACCTTC. This translates into CASSFLGPGPGYTF.

The V and J genes are TRBV10-3 and TRBJ2-1, with a tentative D call TRBD2 (6 bases). This CDR3 has 11 amino acids. V dropped 11 bases and J dropped 7 bases, with 12 bases sitting between them. Germline V gives CDR1 ENHRY, CDR2 SYGVKD. CDR3: CAAGPRNEQFF. CDR3 bases: TGTGCCGCGGGACCGCGAAATGAGCAGTTCTTC.